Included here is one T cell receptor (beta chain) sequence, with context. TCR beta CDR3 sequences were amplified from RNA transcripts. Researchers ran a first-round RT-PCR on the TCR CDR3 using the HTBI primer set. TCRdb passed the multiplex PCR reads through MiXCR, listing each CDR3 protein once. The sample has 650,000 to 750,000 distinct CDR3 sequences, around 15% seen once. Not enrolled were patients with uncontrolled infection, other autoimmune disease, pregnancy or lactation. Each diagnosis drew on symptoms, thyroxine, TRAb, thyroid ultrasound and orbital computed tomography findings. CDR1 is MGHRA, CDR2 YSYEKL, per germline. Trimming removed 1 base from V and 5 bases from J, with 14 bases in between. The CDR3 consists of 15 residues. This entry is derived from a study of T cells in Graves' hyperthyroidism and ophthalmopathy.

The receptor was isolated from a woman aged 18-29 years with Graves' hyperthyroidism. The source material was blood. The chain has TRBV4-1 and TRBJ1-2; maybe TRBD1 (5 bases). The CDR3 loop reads CASSQAGTGPYGYTF. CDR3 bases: TGCGCCAGCAGCCAAGCCGGGACGGGACCTTATGGCTACACCTTC.